The clone carrying this T cell receptor (beta chain) was observed a single time. Its antigen remains unidentified. The CDR3 sequence is 18 residues long. J gave up 1 base and V 10 bases, and 12 bases lay outside the gene matches. Per the germline V gene, CDR1 is LGHDT and CDR2 is YNNKEL (reference sequence). This entry belongs to a study of T cells after yellow fever vaccination. Study context: Fractions containing few cells were prepared with SMART-Seq v4 Ultra Low Input. Study observations and caveats: Although most clonotypes did not, a small share appeared in both CD4 and CD8 compartments. FACS-sorted repertoires could contain abundant clonotypes contaminating from the bulk population.

TCRdb processed the 5' RACE reads anew with MiXCR; each CDR3 protein has one entry. The sample includes approximately 300,000 distinct CDR3 sequences, 6.5% to 8.5% of them seen just once. The sequencing used PBMCs, collected about 49 days after the first yellow fever vaccination. This receptor was obtained from a young man who received the YFV17D yellow fever vaccine. This chain links TRBV3-1 with TRBJ2-1; TRBD2 matches at 14 bases. In nucleotides, the CDR3 is TGTGCCATCTGCCCGGGACTAGCGGGGGCGCGGTCCTACAATGAGCAGTTCTTC. Amino acids: CAICPGLAGARSYNEQFF.